Listed below are T cell receptor beta chains from one sample, sequenced in a study of cytomegalovirus exposure and HLA in healthy donors. The assay was immunoSEQ multiplex PCR, and TCRdb's table has in-frame clones only and misses some. The data hold about 260,000 clones, with less than 95% observed a single time. Sequencing input: PBMCs. These receptors originate from a woman aged 25-40 years in good health and CMV-seronegative. Both conserved end residues are part of each CDR3. The D gene is left open where the match is weak. Clone size, where shown, is once, few, many, or a class for clones that have expanded.

V gene,D gene,clone size,CDR3 protein
TRBV4-3,TRBD1,.,CASSHDRGGSYEQYF
TRBV11-2,TRBD2,.,CASSPGAGGTDTQYF
TRBV25-1,TRBD2,.,CASSDPSGISYEQYF
TRBV25-1,TRBD1,.,CASSEPPGQGITGELFF
TRBV15,TRBD1,.,CATSSGQGAVGYTF
TRBV25-1,.,.,CASSEGSGRKLFF
TRBV10-3,.,.,CAITGDGSYNEQFF
TRBV7-8,TRBD2,.,CASSLALAGGPGEQFF
TRBV7-2,.,once,CASSLTLVTDTQYF
TRBV9,.,.,CASSVTGEPTDTQYF
TRBV11-3,.,.,CASSYRTAQETQYF
TRBV5-8,.,.,CASMGARSANIQYF
TRBV28,.,.,CASGPSLLPQHF
TRBV10-3,.,.,CAISELREGEQYF
TRBV29-1,TRBD2,once,CSASVREGTGELFF
TRBV15,.,.,CAIRDSSSYNEQFF
TRBV5-1,TRBD1,.,CASSQTGFGEKLFF
TRBV19,.,.,CASEGPPQHF
TRBV5-6,.,few,CASSRKARSYNEQFF
TRBV27,.,.,CASSKTGTWEQYF
TRBV6-1,.,.,CASSEGDEQFF
TRBV28,.,.,CASSWGGAHGYTF
TRBV19,TRBD2,.,CASSIDSLAGVNEQFF
TRBV25-1,.,few,CASSHDATPYEQYF
TRBV5-1,.,.,CASSLESGAFYGYTF
TRBV19,.,.,CASSTGLGHNEQFF
TRBV28,.,.,CASSPQGFNGYTF
TRBV19,.,.,CASRSGSGPSYEQYF
TRBV19,TRBD1,.,CASSLPGQGDEKLFF
TRBV9,.,.,CASSVERGITDTQYF